This T cell receptor beta chain was identified in a study of T-cell reconstitution after alpha-beta-depleted transplantation in children. This clonotype was detected many times. Preparing the TCRbeta library involved the use of unique molecular identifiers. TCRdb independently ran MiXCR on the PCR reads; one entry per CDR3 protein. The table shows 190,000 or so distinct CDR3 sequences, with about 14% occurring only once. This CDR3 spans 17 amino acids. Germline lookup yields CDR1 LGHNA and CDR2 YNFKEQ. The V segment lost 2 bases and the J segment 1 base; nucleotides outside the gene matches: 5. This receptor was taken from a human donor who donated a stem cell graft to a child with acute lymphoblastic leukemia. J is TRBJ1-1 and V is TRBV4-2, with 12 nucleotides matching TRBD1. The sequenced sample was PBMCs from the stem cell graft donor, obtained from the stem cell graft. CDR3 protein: CASSQTGTGGTNTEAFF. The CDR3 DNA is TGTGCCAGCAGCCAAACCGGGACAGGGGGCACGAACACTGAAGCTTTCTTT.